Listed here is a single T cell receptor beta chain. Per the germline V gene, CDR1 is MNHEY and CDR2 is SVGAGI. CDR3 length equals 16 residues. Between the trimmed V and J ends, which lost 4 bases and 0 bases, there was a span of 16 bases. This sample is part of a study of blood T cell repertoires in COVID-19. Background on the study: Samples representing acute and convalescent COVID-19 were sourced from the United States, Italy and Spain. T cells, B-cell-depleted T cells, or PBMCs provided the cDNA or gDNA that served as material.

Original analysis: Estimation of nucleated cell counts was performed using reference gene primer amplification. Only in-frame clones appear in the TCRdb table, and some are missing; sequencing was by immunoSEQ multiplex PCR. Clonal size and the V and J genes are those of that table, whereas D and trimming came from the DNA. The repertoire consists of around 250,000 clones, with about 85% occurring once and the leading ten covering approximately 2%. The specimen was peripheral blood. The sequence was obtained from a man aged 25 to 45 who had recovered from COVID-19. This rearrangement joins TRBV6-5 to TRBJ2-7; D not resolved. For the CDR3, the DNA is TGTGCCAGCAGTTTCATTATGGCGGATGCCTCCTACGAGCAGTACTTC. Residues: CASSFIMADASYEQYF.